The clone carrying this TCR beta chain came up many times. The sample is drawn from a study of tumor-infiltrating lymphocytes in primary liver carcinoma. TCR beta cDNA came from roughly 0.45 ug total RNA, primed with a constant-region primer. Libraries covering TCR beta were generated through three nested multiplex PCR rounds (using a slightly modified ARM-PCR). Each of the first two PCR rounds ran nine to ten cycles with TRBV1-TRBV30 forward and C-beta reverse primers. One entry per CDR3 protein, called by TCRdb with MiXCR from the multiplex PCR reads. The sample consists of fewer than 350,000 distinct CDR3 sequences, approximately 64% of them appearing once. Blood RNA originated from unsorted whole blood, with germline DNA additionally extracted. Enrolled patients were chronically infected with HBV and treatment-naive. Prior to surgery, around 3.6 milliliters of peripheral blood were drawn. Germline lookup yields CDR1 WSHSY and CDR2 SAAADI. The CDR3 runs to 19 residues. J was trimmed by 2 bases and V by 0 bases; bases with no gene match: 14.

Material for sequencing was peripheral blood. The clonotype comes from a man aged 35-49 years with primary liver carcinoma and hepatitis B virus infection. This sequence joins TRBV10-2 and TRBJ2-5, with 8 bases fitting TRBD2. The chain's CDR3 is CASSESVVASGGSQETQYF. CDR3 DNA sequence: TGCGCCAGCAGTGAGTCGGTAGTAGCCAGCGGGGGTTCTCAAGAGACCCAGTACTTC.